This T cell receptor (beta chain) was recovered during a study of CD8 T cells in Susac syndrome. From blood CD8+ and CD4+ T cells, TCR beta sequences were generated. The multiple sclerosis control group consisted of treatment-naive patients whose relapsing-remitting disease, which was either stable or active, fulfilled revised McDonald criteria. V shed 1 base and J shed 5 bases, with 14 bases lying between them. The CDR3 runs to 15 residues. In germline, CDR1 is LGHDT, CDR2 YNNKEL (reference sequence). An input of roughly 0.5 to 1 ug of RNA was subjected to reverse transcription using random hexamers. The TCR beta CDR3 was amplified by immunoSEQ multiplex PCR across 54 Vbeta, 13 Jbeta. TCRdb re-analysed the immunoSEQ multiplex PCR reads in MiXCR, keeping a single row per CDR3 protein. The table has about 400,000 distinct CDR3 sequences, around 83% seen once; the top ten hold approximately 0.12%.

This receptor was identified in a human donor with multiple sclerosis. Specimen: CD8+ T cells from PBMCs. The chain uses TRBV3-1 and TRBJ1-1; D call uncertain. CDR3 nucleotide sequence: TGTGCCAGCAGCCAAGTGGCAGCAGGAGGAACTGAAGCTTTCTTT. This sequence encodes CASSQVAAGGTEAFF.